A single sample gave rise to the 29 T cell receptor beta chains below, sequenced in a study of early T cells in non-severe SARS-CoV-2 infection. Each CDR3 protein gets one entry after TCRdb re-called the 5' RACE reads with MiXCR. Found here are about 94,000 distinct CDR3 sequences, approximately 13% of them singletons; the top ten hold 2% to 2.5%. The sample consisted of whole blood. The receptors derive from an adult who was a healthcare worker with PCR-confirmed SARS-CoV-2 infection or an uninfected control (not recorded which).

This clonotype came up a few times. The gene calls are TRBV7-9 and TRBJ1-1; 9 bases line up with TRBD1. V shed 0 bases and J 3 bases; nucleotides not matched to a gene: 5. Per germline, CDR1 SEHNR and CDR2 FQNEAQ (reference sequence). CDR3 length: 16 amino acids. CDR3 nucleotide sequence: TGTGCCAGCAGCTTAGCCCCTAGACAGGGGGACACTGAAGCTTTCTTT. As protein: CASSLAPRQGDTEAFF.

The chain joins TRBV20-1 to TRBJ2-7, with 10 bases aligning to TRBD1. The CDR3 loop spans 14 amino acids. J gave up 6 bases and V 4 bases, and 9 bases lay outside the gene matches. Germline CDR1 and CDR2: DFQATT and SNEGSKA (reference sequence). CDR3 amino acids: CSANPGTGVSEQYF. DNA of the CDR3: TGCAGTGCTAACCCCGGGACAGGGGTTAGCGAGCAGTACTTC.

This clonotype was detected many times. The chain joins TRBV5-4 to TRBJ1-1, with a weak D call TRBD1 (6 bases). CDR1 and CDR2 from the germline V gene are SGHNT and YYREEE (reference sequence). V lost 4 bases to trimming and J lost 6 bases, with 22 bases between them. The CDR3 is 16 residues long. The CDR3 reads CASSQDSLSILAEAFF. Here the CDR3 DNA reads TGTGCCAGCAGCCAGGACAGTTTGAGTATCCTGGCTGAAGCTTTCTTT.

This clonotype was observed at least ten times. V is TRBV12-3 or TRBV12-4 and J is TRBJ2-1, with 8 positions matching TRBD1. The CDR3 extends over 15 amino acids. V lost 6 bases, J lost 6 bases, and 10 bases stayed unmatched. The CDR3 loop reads CASSSQGATRNEQFF. DNA of the CDR3: TGTGCCAGCAGCTCTCAGGGGGCGACTCGCAATGAGCAGTTCTTC.

The table lists this clonotype with many counts. The gene calls are TRBV6-2 or TRBV6-3 and TRBJ2-5; D unresolved. V lost 0 bases and J lost 3, with 8 bases in between. The CDR3 covers 14 residues. Per germline, CDR1 MNHEY and CDR2 SVGEGT. The CDR3, as DNA: TGTGCCAGCAGTTACTCGCCGTGGGAAGAGACCCAGTACTTC. The encoded protein is CASSYSPWEETQYF.

This clonotype was found a few times. The rearrangement joins TRBV18 to TRBJ2-1; a weak D match, TRBD1 (6 bases). Germline values: CDR1 KGHSH, CDR2 LQKENI. This CDR3 is 16 amino acids long. V dropped 1 base and J dropped 2 bases, with 12 bases sitting between them. The chain's CDR3 is CASSPLLGQAYNEQFF. In DNA form, the CDR3 reads TGTGCCAGCTCACCACTACTGGGACAAGCCTACAATGAGCAGTTCTTC.

This clonotype was detected ten times or more. The chain recombines TRBV7-2 with TRBJ2-3; 8 bases are shared with TRBD2. CDR3 length: 16 amino acids. Germline CDR1 is SGHTA and CDR2 is FQGNSA. The junction had 7 bases not matched to a gene; V was cut back by 1 base and J by 4 bases. The DNA of the CDR3 is TGTGCCAGCAGCTTAGGGCGGGGACTAGATTCAGATACGCAGTATTTT. Translation gives CASSLGRGLDSDTQYF.

This clonotype occurred many times. The rearrangement links TRBV3-1 to TRBJ1-3; tentatively, D is TRBD1 (5 bases). With 4 bases removed from V and 0 bases from J, the gap between germline ends came to 7 bases. CDR1 is LGHDT, CDR2 YNNKEL, per germline (reference sequence). This CDR3 contains 14 residues. The CDR3 loop is CASSPRASGNTIYF. CDR3 DNA: TGTGCCAGCAGCCCCAGGGCCTCTGGAAACACCATATATTTT.

This clonotype occurred many times. J is TRBJ2-1 and V is TRBV11-1, with 12 bases fitting TRBD2. This CDR3 is built from 17 residues. After removal of 3 bases from V and 2 bases from J, the junction contained 5 bases not matched to a gene. The germline gives CDR1 SGHAT, CDR2 FQDESV (reference sequence). CDR3 bases: TGTGCCAGCAGCTTGCGACTAGCGGGGGTCCCCTACAATGAGCAGTTCTTC. It yields the protein CASSLRLAGVPYNEQFF.

This clonotype was recorded at least ten times. The chain combines TRBV7-2 with TRBJ1-6, with 8 bases lining up with TRBD1. The CDR3 length is 15 residues. CDR1 and CDR2 from the germline V gene are SGHTA and FQGNSA. The junction had 11 bases not matched to a gene; V was cut back by 6 bases and J by 10 bases. The CDR3 protein is CASSTGQGGRSPLHF. The CDR3 region has the DNA TGTGCCAGCAGTACAGGACAGGGCGGAAGGTCACCCCTCCACTTT.

This clonotype was found a few times. The chain has TRBV25-1 and TRBJ1-4, with unresolved D. The CDR3 extends over 15 amino acids. V was shortened by 0 bases and J by 4 bases, with 9 bases between the two germline ends. Looked up from germline, CDR1 is MGHDK and CDR2 is SYGVNS. In DNA form, the CDR3 reads TGTGCCAGCAGTGAATACGACGCTTATAATGAAAAACTGTTTTTT. Translation gives CASSEYDAYNEKLFF.

The J gene is TRBJ1-1, the V gene TRBV12-3 or TRBV12-4, with 7 bases that match TRBD1. The CDR3 totals 14 residues. V lost 6 bases, J lost 4 bases, and 8 bases stayed unmatched. This chain's CDR3 is CASRILQGSTEAFF. The CDR3 DNA sequence: TGTGCCAGCAGGATCTTACAGGGGAGCACTGAAGCTTTCTTT.

This chain uses TRBV6-2 or TRBV6-3 with TRBJ2-1; D may be TRBD2 (5 bases). Germline values: CDR1 MNHEY, CDR2 SVGEGT. Trimming pared 6 bases from V and 0 bases from J, leaving 9 bases between. The CDR3 extends over 14 amino acids. The CDR3 DNA reads TGTGCCAGCAGCCCTAGCAGCTCCTACAATGAGCAGTTCTTC. Its protein is CASSPSSSYNEQFF.

This clonotype has only a few counts. The V call is TRBV18, the J call TRBJ1-6; 8 bases are a match to TRBD1. V gave up 3 bases and J gave up 9 bases; unmatched junction bases: 4. Germline values: CDR1 KGHSH, CDR2 LQKENI. The CDR3 contains 14 residues. Here the CDR3 reads CASSPTGASSPLHF. DNA of the CDR3: TGTGCCAGCTCACCGACAGGGGCTTCTTCACCCCTCCACTTT.

The chain joins TRBV19 to TRBJ2-7, with D possibly being TRBD1 (6 bases). Per germline, CDR1 LNHDA and CDR2 SQIVND (reference sequence). V was clipped by 3 bases and J by 0 bases, with 12 bases between them. The CDR3 is 15 residues long. The CDR3 sequence is CASSMTGSSSYEQYF. The CDR3 coding sequence is TGTGCCAGTAGTATGACAGGATCTAGCTCCTACGAGCAGTACTTC.

The rearrangement links TRBV6-2 or TRBV6-3 to TRBJ1-2; D call uncertain. In germline, CDR1 is MNHEY, CDR2 SVGEGT. Trimming shortened V by 6 bases and J by 5 bases, and 10 bases separated the two germline ends. The length of the CDR3 is 12 residues. The DNA of the CDR3 is TGTGCCAGCAGAGGTTACCTATATGGCTACACCTTC. As protein: CASRGYLYGYTF.

V is TRBV10-1 and J is TRBJ1-5; D not resolved. CDR1 is WNHNN, CDR2 SYGVQD, per germline (reference sequence). V dropped 3 bases and J dropped 1 base, with 16 bases sitting between them. The CDR3 is made up of 17 amino acids. The CDR3 loop is CASSERGGGSSNQPQHF. The DNA of the CDR3 is TGCGCCAGCAGTGAACGAGGCGGTGGATCCAGCAATCAGCCCCAGCATTTT.

This clonotype was seen more than once but under ten times. The CDR3 DNA sequence: TGTGCCAGCAGAAGACAGGGGCCAAATGAAAAACTGTTTTTT. Amino acid sequence: CASRRQGPNEKLFF. This rearrangement joins TRBV6-6 to TRBJ1-4; TRBD1 matches 8 bases. This CDR3 comprises 14 residues. Germline CDR1 MNHNY, CDR2 SVGAGI (reference sequence). The junction had 5 bases not matched to a gene; V was cut back by 6 bases and J by 5 bases.

In regard to this clonotype: A junction end diverges from the germline sequence, so it may reflect a read error. This chain joins TRBV12-3 or TRBV12-4 and TRBJ1-1; a possible D gene is TRBD1 (6 bases). The CDR3 has 14 residues. The CDR3 sequence: CACRSQGQNTEAFF. CDR3 nucleotides: TGTGCCTGCAGGTCCCAGGGACAGAACACTGAAGCTTTCTTT.

This clonotype was observed a few times. This rearrangement joins TRBV28 to TRBJ1-2, with D unclear. The V end was cut by 5 bases, the J end by 3 bases, with 19 bases between. The CDR3 contains 16 residues. Germline V gives CDR1 MDHEN, CDR2 SYDVKM. The CDR3 sequence: CASSPLLEGRDYGYTF. The CDR3 DNA reads as TGTGCCAGCAGTCCACTATTGGAGGGTCGGGACTATGGCTACACCTTC.

Many counts were recorded for this clonotype. In nucleotides, the CDR3 is TGTGCCAGCGCCCTAAGTGGGACAGGGTCTTACGAGCAGTACTTC. This sequence encodes CASALSGTGSYEQYF. The chain has TRBV28 and TRBJ2-7; 9 bases match TRBD1. Germline CDR1 reads MDHEN; CDR2 reads SYDVKM. J lost 4 bases, V lost 8 bases, and 12 bases had no gene match. The CDR3 sequence is 15 residues long.

This clonotype has a count of ten or more. The chain links TRBV12-3 or TRBV12-4 to TRBJ2-2, with TRBD1 as a possible D gene (6 bases). The CDR3 covers 14 residues. Trimming removed 0 bases from V and 4 bases from J, with 6 bases in between. This CDR3 is CASSLAGATGELFF. The CDR3 bases are TGTGCCAGCAGTTTAGCGGGGGCCACCGGGGAGCTGTTTTTT.

This clonotype was observed a handful of times. This sequence joins TRBV7-9 and TRBJ2-7; 7 bases agree with TRBD2. The V gene's germline CDR1 is SEHNR and CDR2 FQNEAQ (reference sequence). The CDR3 spans 16 residues. The V gene end was trimmed by 2 bases and the J gene end by 2 bases; junction bases not matched to a gene: 9. CDR3 region: CASSLTTGTTPYEQYF. The CDR3 DNA follows: TGTGCCAGCAGCTTAACTACCGGGACTACTCCCTACGAGCAGTACTTC.

Remarks on this clonotype: This clone may be a read error of a much larger clone one base away. This CDR3 is missing its conserved last phenylalanine or tryptophan, likely due to a read error. The rearrangement links TRBV3-1 to TRBJ2-1; D might be TRBD2 (5 bases). Germline lookup yields CDR1 LGHDT and CDR2 YNNKEL (reference sequence). Deletions cut 0 bases from V and 0 bases from J, with 9 bases between. CDR3 size: 16 residues. This chain's CDR3 is CASSQDGGLSYNEQFL. As DNA, the CDR3 is TGTGCCAGCAGCCAAGACGGAGGCCTCTCCTACAATGAGCAGTTCCTC.

This CDR3 reads CASSQYAGTDTQYF. DNA of the CDR3: TGTGCCAGCTCACAGTATGCAGGGACAGATACGCAGTATTTT. The V and J genes are TRBV18 and TRBJ2-3; D perhaps matches TRBD1 (5 bases). CDR3 length: 14 residues. The ends were cut back, 4 bases at V and 3 bases at J, with 11 bases in the middle. Germline V gene data show CDR1 as KGHSH and CDR2 as LQKENI.

This sequence joins TRBV29-1 and TRBJ1-5, with a possible D match to TRBD1 (6 bases). CDR1 SQVTM and CDR2 ANQGSEA come from the germline V gene. This CDR3 has 14 amino acids. V lost 6 bases, J lost 1 base, and 13 bases lay in between. As DNA, the CDR3 is TGCAGCGTCTCGACAGGAAAGAGCAATCAGCCCCAGCATTTT. Its protein product is CSVSTGKSNQPQHF.

This clonotype occurred many times. V usage is TRBV10-3 and J usage is TRBJ2-3; 11 nucleotides align to TRBD2. This CDR3 contains 15 residues. Unmatched junction bases numbered 2, after V lost 4 bases and J lost 2 bases. The germline gives CDR1 ENHRY, CDR2 SYGVKD. DNA for the CDR3: TGTGCCATCAGTGTGGGACTAGCGGTCACAGATACGCAGTATTTT. Translated: CAISVGLAVTDTQYF.

This clonotype was observed many times. V is TRBV29-1 and J is TRBJ2-3; TRBD1 might be the D (6 bases). Trimming pared 2 bases from V and 1 base from J, leaving 13 bases between. CDR3 length: 15 amino acids. The germline V gene encodes CDR1 SQVTM and CDR2 ANQGSEA. CDR3 protein: CSVESRRGGTDTQYF. Here the CDR3 DNA reads TGCAGCGTTGAATCCCGCAGGGGCGGCACAGATACGCAGTATTTT.

This clonotype was recorded at least ten times. The chain uses TRBV27 and TRBJ1-5; TRBD1 matches at 8 bases. J lost 0 bases, V lost 6 bases, and 4 bases had no gene match. Germline lookup yields CDR1 MNHEY and CDR2 SMNVEV (reference sequence). CDR3 length: 15 residues. The CDR3 loop is CASRRTGISNQPQHF. CDR3 nucleotides: TGTGCCAGCAGAAGGACAGGGATTAGCAATCAGCCCCAGCATTTT.